Presented here are 15 T cell receptor beta chains from one specimen sequenced in a study of Ad26.COV2.S vaccination and SARS-CoV-2 variants (dated by TCRdb to the early 2020s). Receptors were amplified or captured by the immunoSEQ multiplex PCR assay. TCRdb's version of the immuneACCESS table is confined to in-frame rearrangements and falls short of the full clone set. An unresolved V gene accounts for under half of the shortfall where checked; the remainder is of unknown origin. This sample lists around 370,000 clones; 70% to 90% were detected once. The top ten clonotypes cover about 3.5% of the sample. This sample's treatment or condition label indicates: roughly 19 received Ad26.COV2.S at low or high dose, single or two shots; 5 received placebo; per-sample allocation not given. Repertoires of vaccine and placebo recipients were sequenced from samples taken on day 63 after the first injection.

This specimen was peripheral blood, taken in a trial of Ad26.COV2.S vaccine versus placebo. Receptors were obtained from a person between 18 and 65 years old who received the Ad26.COV2.S COVID-19 vaccine or a placebo.

The chain recombines TRBV18 with TRBJ1-4; possible D gene TRBD1, 5 bases. The V and J ends lost 0 bases and 8 bases respectively, with 16 bases between them. Looked up from germline, CDR1 is KGHSH and CDR2 is LQKENI. The length of the CDR3 is 16 residues. CDR3 sequence (DNA): TGTGCCAGCTCACCACCGGAGGCGGGGCCCAGGGAAAAACTGTTTTTT. This gives the protein CASSPPEAGPREKLFF. The whole variable domain, remainder taken from reference TRBV18 and TRBJ1-4, is NAGVMQNPRHLVRRRGQEARLRCSPMKGHSHVYWYRQLPEEGLKFMVYLQKENIIDESGMPKERFSAEFPKEGPSILRIQQVVRGDSAAYFCASSPPEAGPREKLFFGSGTQLSVL.

The rearrangement links TRBV9 to TRBJ2-2, with unresolved D. From germline, CDR1 is SGDLS and CDR2 YYNGEE. Trimming cost V 0 bases and J 7 bases, with 4 bases left between them. The CDR3 is made up of 12 amino acids. The CDR3: CASSVVGGELFF. CDR3 nucleotides: TGTGCCAGCAGCGTAGTGGGCGGGGAGCTGTTTTTT. Combining the CDR3 with reference TRBV9 and TRBJ2-2 gives the whole variable domain DSGVTQTPKHLITATGQRVTLRCSPRSGDLSVYWYQQSLDQGLQFLIQYYNGEERAKGNILERFSAQQFPDLHSELNLSSLELGDSALYFCASSVVGGELFFGEGSRLTVL.

V is TRBV15 and J is TRBJ1-5; D not certain. The CDR3 loop spans 14 amino acids. V lost 1 base to trimming and J lost 2 bases, with 6 bases between them. Germline V gives CDR1 LNHNV, CDR2 YYDKDF (reference sequence). CDR3 in amino acids: CATSRALGNQPQHF. In nucleotides, the CDR3 is TGTGCCACCAGCAGAGCTCTGGGCAATCAGCCCCAGCATTTT. Combining the CDR3 with reference TRBV15 and TRBJ1-5 gives the whole variable domain DAMVIQNPRYQVTQFGKPVTLSCSQTLNHNVMYWYQQKSSQAPKLLFHYYDKDFNNEADTPDNFQSRRPNTSFCFLDIRSPGLGDTAMYLCATSRALGNQPQHFGDGTRLSIL.

J is TRBJ1-2 and V is TRBV30; D is unresolved. Trimming cost V 0 bases and J 6 bases, with 5 bases left between them. Per germline, CDR1 GTSNPN and CDR2 SVGIG (reference sequence). This CDR3 has 11 amino acids. In DNA form, the CDR3 reads TGTGCCTGGAGTGTACGCCATGGCTACACCTTC. As protein: CAWSVRHGYTF. Supplemented by reference TRBV30 and TRBJ1-2, the full variable domain reads SQTIHQWPATLVQPVGSPLSLECTVEGTSNPNLYWYRQAAGRGLQLLFYSVGIGQISSEVPQNLSASRPQDRQFILSSKKLLLSDSGFYLCAWSVRHGYTFGSGTRLTVV.

The genes are TRBV30 and TRBJ2-3; D unclear. Trimming shortened V by 4 bases and J by 6 bases, and 11 bases separated the two germline ends. CDR3 length equals 12 residues. Germline CDR1 is GTSNPN and CDR2 is SVGIG (reference sequence). CDR3 protein: CAWTIEMDTQYF. CDR3 DNA: TGTGCCTGGACTATCGAAATGGATACGCAGTATTTT.

The chain joins TRBV4-1 to TRBJ2-3, with D perhaps assigned TRBD1 or TRBD2 (5 bases each). Trimming removed 6 bases at V and 11 bases at J, with 24 bases between. The germline gives CDR1 MGHRA, CDR2 YSYEKL. This CDR3 has 15 amino acids. CDR3 nucleotide sequence: TGCGCCAGCAGTATTTATCTAGGGGTCCGAGGGGTGCAGTATTTT. Its translation: CASSIYLGVRGVQYF.

The chain is built from TRBV11-2 and TRBJ2-1; the D is unclear. This CDR3 is 13 amino acids long. The V and J ends lost 1 base and 8 bases respectively, with 9 bases between them. Germline-derived CDR1 and CDR2 are SGHAT and FQNNGV. CDR3 sequence: CASSLVVWDEQFF. The CDR3 nucleotides are TGTGCCAGCAGCTTAGTTGTCTGGGATGAGCAGTTCTTC.

The chain recombines TRBV7-2 with TRBJ2-3, with 7 bases identical to TRBD2. The CDR3 is made up of 14 amino acids. Trimming at V came to 2 bases and at J to 5 bases, leaving 4 bases not matched to a gene. The germline V gene has CDR1 SGHTA and CDR2 FQGNSA. This CDR3 is CASSLFVAGDTQYF. As DNA, the CDR3 is TGTGCCAGCAGCTTATTCGTAGCGGGAGATACGCAGTATTTT.

J is TRBJ2-3 and V is TRBV10-3; D possibly corresponds to TRBD1 (6 bases). This CDR3 comprises 19 residues. CDR1 and CDR2 from the germline V gene are ENHRY and SYGVKD. Trimming cost V 8 bases and J 0 bases, with 27 bases left between them. The DNA for the CDR3 is TGTGCCATCGGCGATCCCGGAGACACGACAGGTCCTAGCACAGATACGCAGTATTTT. Its translation is CAIGDPGDTTGPSTDTQYF.

This chain connects TRBV5-6 to TRBJ1-6; 10 bases agree with TRBD1. Trimming took 0 bases from V and 7 from J; bases not matched to a gene: 10. Germline V gene data show CDR1 as SGHDT and CDR2 as YYEEEE. The CDR3 consists of 18 residues. This CDR3 reads CASSLVGQGIIRNSPLHF. The CDR3 coding sequence is TGTGCCAGCAGCTTGGTGGGACAGGGGATCATTAGGAATTCACCCCTCCACTTT. Variable domain in full (rest from reference TRBV5-6 and TRBJ1-6): DAGVTQSPTHLIKTRGQQVTLRCSPKSGHDTVSWYQQALGQGPQFIFQYYEEEERQRGNFPDRFSGHQFPNYSSELNVNALLLGDSALYLCASSLVGQGIIRNSPLHFGNGTRLTVT.

This clone was observed once. For the CDR3, the DNA is TGTGCCAGCAGTTTTACCTCTGGAAACACCATATATTTT. Protein sequence: CASSFTSGNTIYF. The chain uses TRBV28 and TRBJ1-3; D is undetermined. The germline V gene encodes CDR1 MDHEN and CDR2 SYDVKM. V was trimmed by 3 bases and J by 0 bases, leaving 3 bases between them. The CDR3 runs to 13 residues.

This chain joins TRBV19 and TRBJ2-1, with 11 bases identical to TRBD2. The ends lost 6 bases at V and 3 bases at J; junction bases unmatched: 7. Germline V gene sequence: CDR1 LNHDA, CDR2 SQIVND (reference sequence). The length of the CDR3 is 16 residues. CDR3 residues: CASSRLGTSGYNEQFF. The DNA of the CDR3 is TGTGCCAGTAGCCGCCTGGGGACTAGCGGCTACAATGAGCAGTTCTTC.

The chain uses TRBV7-2 and TRBJ2-2, with D possibly being TRBD2 (5 bases). Trimming pared 5 bases from V and 6 bases from J, leaving 19 bases between. The CDR3 extends over 16 amino acids. From germline, CDR1 is SGHTA and CDR2 FQGNSA. CDR3 residues: CASSPQVGVLPGELFF. DNA for the CDR3: TGTGCCAGCAGCCCCCAGGTCGGGGTTCTGCCCGGGGAGCTGTTTTTT.

The gene calls are TRBV4-1 and TRBJ1-3, with 8 bases matching TRBD1. Per the germline V gene, CDR1 is MGHRA and CDR2 is YSYEKL. Unmatched junction bases numbered 3, after V lost 1 base and J lost 4 bases. There are 15 residues in the CDR3. Written as DNA, the CDR3 is TGCGCCAGCAGCCAAGGACAGGGGAAAGGAAACACCATATATTTT. Its protein product is CASSQGQGKGNTIYF.

This clone was counted a single time. This chain connects TRBV19 to TRBJ1-6; perhaps TRBD1 as D (5 bases). V lost 5 bases, J lost 14 bases, and 16 bases lay in between. The CDR3 extends over 13 amino acids. Per germline, CDR1 LNHDA and CDR2 SQIVND (reference sequence). DNA for the CDR3: TGTGCCAGTAGTCCCAACAGGCCCGACACCCTCCACTTT. This sequence encodes CASSPNRPDTLHF.